This is a list of T cell receptor beta chains from one sample in a study of CD8+ T cells in alopecia areata. Here immunoSEQ multiplex PCR was the method, and the copy in TCRdb shows in-frame clones only, minus some. This sample carries some 31,000 clones, 70% to 80% of them seen once, and the ten largest clones take under 20%. What was sequenced was NKG2D-low CD8+ T cells sorted from blood. Source of these receptors: a human donor with alopecia areata. The CDR3 runs from the conserved cysteine through the conserved F or W. The order of the fields is V gene, CDR3 protein.

V: TRBV29-1
CDR3: CSARDGFSYEQYF

V: TRBV30
CDR3: CAWSVKGGPTYEQYF

V: TRBV6-5
CDR3: CASSPQGGRQPQHF

V: TRBV30
CDR3: CAWSVGGNQPQHF

V: TRBV13
CDR3: CASSSDPDRAFFEQYF

V: TRBV7-9
CDR3: CASSLAVGDSPLHF

V: TRBV6-5
CDR3: CASSSGFLEQYF

V: TRBV30
CDR3: CAWSGGGQETQYF

V: TRBV29-1
CDR3: CSATDKQGWSSYEQYF

V: TRBV7-9
CDR3: CASSSTGPGEDEAFF

V: TRBV18
CDR3: CASSPPGTVYNEQFF

V: TRBV29-1
CDR3: CSVEDGTSGGNSYEQYF

V: TRBV7-8
CDR3: CASSLLGNSGGQPQHF

V: TRBV15
CDR3: CATSFAGDTGELFF

V: TRBV7-9
CDR3: CASSLGTGAAGRMDGYTF

V: TRBV27
CDR3: CASTSWGQEYF

V: TRBV9
CDR3: CASGVLSGELFF

V: TRBV29-1
CDR3: CSVEGSGYTDTQYF

V: TRBV29-1
CDR3: CSVPGLAGTYEQYF

V: TRBV6-4
CDR3: CASSVGGTNTEAFF

V: TRBV27
CDR3: CASSPGLAGVNEQFF

V: TRBV4-3
CDR3: CASSQGIYSQETQYF

V: TRBV23-1
CDR3: CASSQCPGDEQYF

V: TRBV6-5
CDR3: CASSRRQAPNQPQHF

V: TRBV10-3
CDR3: CAIRPGSSYEQYF

V: TRBV27
CDR3: CASSLRTGIVETQYF

V: TRBV7-9
CDR3: CASSLDTDSYEQYF

V: TRBV5-4
CDR3: CASSIRTINTGELFF

V: TRBV29-1
CDR3: CSVEDLGGNYGYTF

V: TRBV29-1
CDR3: CSVGQGGGANVLTF

V: TRBV30
CDR3: CAWSDSGIRKNIQYF

V: TRBV29-1
CDR3: CSVDQGSRTDTQYF

V: TRBV15
CDR3: CATSRGTSGSSYNEQFF

V: TRBV27
CDR3: CASSEDRGLAKNIQYF

V: TRBV27
CDR3: CASSQYPTGGHEQYF

V: TRBV23-1
CDR3: CASSQSGRGAFF

V: TRBV25-1
CDR3: CASSSPGGLAGTYEQYF

V: TRBV5-6
CDR3: CASSLGQLNEQFF

V: TRBV5-1
CDR3: CASSLGQGVSYEQYF

V: TRBV29-1
CDR3: CSVDVGSQGVYEQYF

V: TRBV15
CDR3: CATSRGEGRIEEKLFF

V: TRBV7-6
CDR3: CASSFSGSGNEQFF

V: TRBV7-9
CDR3: CASSLAGEAYEQYF

V: TRBV6-1
CDR3: CASSEGTGGSWEQFF

V: TRBV29-1
CDR3: CIQGYEQYF

V: TRBV4-1
CDR3: CASSQDRGGSYEQYF

V: TRBV7-2
CDR3: CASSLGTSGGHFTDTQYF

V: TRBV6-1
CDR3: CASSGTSGSDEQFF

V: TRBV9
CDR3: CASSVGLAQPDTQYF

V: TRBV29-1
CDR3: CSVWLRDWFFDEQFF

V: TRBV18
CDR3: CASSPTSGGADTQYF

V: TRBV29-1
CDR3: CSARGLLGGELFF